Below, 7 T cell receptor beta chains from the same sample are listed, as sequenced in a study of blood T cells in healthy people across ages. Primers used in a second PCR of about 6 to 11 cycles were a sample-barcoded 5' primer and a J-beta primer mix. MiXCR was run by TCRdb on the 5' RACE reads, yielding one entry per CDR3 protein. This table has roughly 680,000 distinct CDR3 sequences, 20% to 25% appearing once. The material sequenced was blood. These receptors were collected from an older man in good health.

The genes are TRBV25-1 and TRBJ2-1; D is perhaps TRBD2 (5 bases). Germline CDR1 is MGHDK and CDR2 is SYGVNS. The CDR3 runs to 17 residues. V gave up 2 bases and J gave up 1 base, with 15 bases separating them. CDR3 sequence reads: CASSERMGGLSYNEQFF. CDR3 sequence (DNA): TGTGCCAGCAGTGAAAGGATGGGCGGGCTGTCCTACAATGAGCAGTTCTTC.

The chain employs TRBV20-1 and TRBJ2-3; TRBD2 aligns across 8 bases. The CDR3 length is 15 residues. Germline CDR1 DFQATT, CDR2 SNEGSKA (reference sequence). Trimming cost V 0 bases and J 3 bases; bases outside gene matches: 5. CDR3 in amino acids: CSARDTSGATDTQYF. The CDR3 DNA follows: TGCAGTGCTAGAGATACTAGCGGAGCAACAGATACGCAGTATTTT.

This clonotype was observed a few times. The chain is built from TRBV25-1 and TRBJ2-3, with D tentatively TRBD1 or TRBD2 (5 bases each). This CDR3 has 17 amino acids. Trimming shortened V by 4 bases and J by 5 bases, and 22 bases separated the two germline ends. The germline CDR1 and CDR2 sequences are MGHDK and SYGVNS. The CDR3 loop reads CASSASGRGPKGDTQYF. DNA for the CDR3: TGTGCCAGCAGTGCCTCAGGCCGGGGCCCGAAGGGAGATACGCAGTATTTT. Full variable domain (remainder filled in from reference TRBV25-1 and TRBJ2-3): EADIYQTPRYLVIGTGKKITLECSQTMGHDKMYWYQQDPGMELHLIHYSYGVNSTEKGDLSSESTVSRIRTEHFPLTLESARPSHTSQYLCASSASGRGPKGDTQYFGPGTRLTVL.

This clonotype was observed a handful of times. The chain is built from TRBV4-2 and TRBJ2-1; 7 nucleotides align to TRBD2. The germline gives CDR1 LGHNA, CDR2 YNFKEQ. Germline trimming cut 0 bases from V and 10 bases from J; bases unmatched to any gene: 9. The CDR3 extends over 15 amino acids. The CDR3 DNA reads TGTGCCAGCAGCCAAGATCGGGGGGATTGGGCGGAGCAGTTCTTC. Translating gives CASSQDRGDWAEQFF.

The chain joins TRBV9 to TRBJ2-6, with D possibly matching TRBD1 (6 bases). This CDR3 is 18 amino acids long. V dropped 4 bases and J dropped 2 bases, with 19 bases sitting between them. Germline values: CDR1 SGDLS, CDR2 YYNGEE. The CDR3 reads CASSPDGGLTPGANVLTF. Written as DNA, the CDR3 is TGTGCCAGCAGCCCTGATGGGGGCTTAACACCTGGGGCCAACGTCCTGACTTTC.

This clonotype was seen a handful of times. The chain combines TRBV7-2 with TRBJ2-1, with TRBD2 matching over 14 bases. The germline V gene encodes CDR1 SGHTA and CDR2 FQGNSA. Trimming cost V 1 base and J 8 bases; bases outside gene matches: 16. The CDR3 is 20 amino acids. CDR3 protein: CASSLGGLAGVGAAYDEQFF. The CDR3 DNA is TGTGCCAGCAGCTTAGGGGGACTAGCGGGAGTGGGGGCCGCATACGATGAGCAGTTCTTC.

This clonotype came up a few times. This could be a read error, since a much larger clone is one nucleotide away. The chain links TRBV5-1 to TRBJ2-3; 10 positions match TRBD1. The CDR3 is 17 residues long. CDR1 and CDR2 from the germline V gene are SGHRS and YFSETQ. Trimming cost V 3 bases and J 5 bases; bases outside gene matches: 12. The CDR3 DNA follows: TGCGCCAGCAGCTCTAGACAAACCGGGACAGGGGTAGATACGCAGTATTTT. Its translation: CASSSRQTGTGVDTQYF.